The clone carrying this T cell receptor beta chain was picked up many times. The CDR3 loop spans 12 amino acids. The germline V gene has CDR1 SGHTA and CDR2 FQGNSA. The V end was cut by 5 bases, the J end by 7 bases, with 9 bases between. TCRdb processed the PCR reads anew with MiXCR; each CDR3 protein has one entry. This sample yields fewer than 10,000 distinct CDR3 sequences, of which about 51% are seen a single time; approximately 19% belongs to the top ten. This sample stems from a study of CD4 and CD8 cells across lung adenocarcinoma regions. This receptor was taken from a female donor with lung adenocarcinoma. The CD4 and CD8 labels of this study may be unreliable. Sequences were obtained from CD8+ T cells from the center of a lung tumor. This chain joins TRBV7-2 and TRBJ1-5; D is ambiguous. This CDR3 is CASSGVGQPQHF. CDR3 in DNA: TGTGCCAGCAGCGGTGTAGGGCAGCCCCAGCATTTT.